This TCR beta chain stems from a study of response to subunit inactivated influenza vaccine. Broader study findings: It was suggested by the authors that few new T cells are recruited by each seasonal influenza vaccination.

CDR3 size: 13 residues. Germline trimming cut 9 bases from V and 10 bases from J; bases unmatched to any gene: 6. Germline CDR1 reads LNHDA; CDR2 reads SQIVND (reference sequence). About this clonotype itself: No antigen is known for it.

TCRdb processed the RT-PCR reads anew with MiXCR; each CDR3 protein has one entry. The sample has hundreds of thousands of distinct CDR3 sequences; approximately 13% are singletons. The V gene is TRBV19, the J gene TRBJ1-6; 10 nucleotides line up with TRBD1. This sequence originates from a man aged 50-59 years who received an inactivated influenza vaccine. Here the sequenced sample was PBMCs from blood, taken around 14 days before vaccination. The CDR3 is CASRGTGVSPLHF. The CDR3 coding sequence is TGTGCCAGCAGGGGGACAGGGGTATCACCCCTCCACTTT.